Listed below are T cell receptor beta chains from one sample, sequenced in a study of blood T cell repertoires in COVID-19. Data came from immunoSEQ multiplex PCR; TCRdb stores just in-frame clones and leaves some out. The table has 35,000 to 40,000 clones, 70% to 90% seen once. The sequencing input was peripheral blood. The receptors here all came from a man aged 50 or older with active COVID-19. The CDR3 runs from the conserved cysteine through the conserved F or W. A D gene is named only where the DNA matches it firmly. Clone size is given for some rows only: seen once, a few or many times, or a class if the clone is expanded.

v_gene: TRBV7-9
abundance: NA
d_gene: NA
j_gene: TRBJ1-6
CDR3aa: CASSLAGNSPLHF
CDR3nt: TGTGCCAGCAGCTTAGCCGGGAATTCACCCCTCCACTTT

v_gene: TRBV9
abundance: few
d_gene: TRBD1
j_gene: TRBJ2-7
CDR3aa: CASSGGQGTYEQYF
CDR3nt: TGTGCCAGCAGCGGGGGACAGGGAACCTACGAGCAGTACTTC

v_gene: TRBV9
abundance: NA
d_gene: TRBD1
j_gene: TRBJ2-7
CDR3aa: CASSVERDSYEQYF
CDR3nt: TGTGCCAGCAGCGTAGAGAGGGACAGCTACGAGCAGTACTTC

v_gene: TRBV19
abundance: NA
d_gene: TRBD1
j_gene: TRBJ2-7
CDR3aa: CASTPGTGLYEQYF
CDR3nt: TGTGCCAGTACTCCCGGGACAGGGTTATACGAGCAGTACTTC

v_gene: TRBV7-2
abundance: NA
d_gene: TRBD1
j_gene: TRBJ1-2
CDR3aa: CASSYDRGQGYTF
CDR3nt: TGTGCCAGCAGTTACGACAGGGGGCAGGGCTACACCTTC

v_gene: TRBV4-1
abundance: NA
d_gene: TRBD1
j_gene: TRBJ2-7
CDR3aa: CASSQVGQGAYEQYF
CDR3nt: TGCGCCAGCAGCCAAGTGGGACAGGGGGCCTACGAGCAGTACTTC

v_gene: TRBV12-5
abundance: NA
d_gene: TRBD1
j_gene: TRBJ2-5
CDR3aa: CASGLTGAGTQYF
CDR3nt: TGTGCTAGTGGTTTGACAGGGGCTGGGACCCAGTACTTC

v_gene: TRBV25-1
abundance: NA
d_gene: NA
j_gene: TRBJ2-3
CDR3aa: CASSARDGGSTDTQYF
CDR3nt: TGTGCCAGCAGTGCCCGGGATGGGGGGAGCACAGATACGCAGTATTTT

v_gene: TRBV27
abundance: NA
d_gene: NA
j_gene: TRBJ1-5
CDR3aa: CASNDGYSNQPQHF
CDR3nt: TGTGCCAGCAACGACGGGTATAGCAATCAGCCCCAGCATTTT

v_gene: TRBV15
abundance: NA
d_gene: TRBD1
j_gene: TRBJ1-5
CDR3aa: CATSKAGGSQPQHF
CDR3nt: TGTGCCACCAGCAAGGCAGGGGGTAGTCAGCCCCAGCATTTT

v_gene: TRBV5-1
abundance: NA
d_gene: TRBD1
j_gene: TRBJ1-6
CDR3aa: CASSLIPGQGNSPLHF
CDR3nt: TGCGCCAGCAGCTTGATTCCGGGACAGGGTAATTCACCCCTCCACTTT

v_gene: TRBV3-1/TRBV3-2
abundance: medium-sized
d_gene: NA
j_gene: TRBJ2-7
CDR3aa: CASSPPGSYEQYF
CDR3nt: TGTGCCAGCAGCCCCCCCGGGTCCTACGAGCAGTACTTC

v_gene: TRBV6-5
abundance: NA
d_gene: TRBD1
j_gene: TRBJ1-3
CDR3aa: CASSYPGGNTIYF
CDR3nt: TGTGCCAGCAGTTACCCAGGGGGCAACACCATATATTTT

v_gene: TRBV3-1/TRBV3-2
abundance: NA
d_gene: NA
j_gene: TRBJ2-3
CDR3aa: CASSQEGRGRLDTQYF
CDR3nt: TGTGCCAGCAGCCAAGAGGGGCGGGGGCGGCTAGATACGCAGTATTTT

v_gene: TRBV9
abundance: few
d_gene: NA
j_gene: TRBJ2-7
CDR3aa: CASSSVGQGLYEQYF
CDR3nt: TGTGCCAGCAGCTCTGTCGGGCAGGGGCTTTACGAGCAGTACTTC

v_gene: TRBV5-4
abundance: once
d_gene: TRBD1
j_gene: TRBJ1-2
CDR3aa: CASSPTGSPGYTF
CDR3nt: TGTGCCAGCAGCCCGACAGGGAGTCCTGGCTACACCTTC

v_gene: TRBV4-1
abundance: NA
d_gene: NA
j_gene: TRBJ1-1
CDR3aa: CASSQDLAGANTEAFF
CDR3nt: TGCGCCAGCAGCCAAGATCTGGCAGGGGCGAACACTGAAGCTTTCTTT

v_gene: TRBV19
abundance: NA
d_gene: TRBD2
j_gene: TRBJ2-2
CDR3aa: CASSAGEGAGELFF
CDR3nt: TGTGCCAGTTCCGCGGGGGAAGGGGCCGGGGAGCTGTTTTTT

v_gene: TRBV6-2/TRBV6-3
abundance: NA
d_gene: NA
j_gene: TRBJ1-5
CDR3aa: CASSYLQGYQPQHF
CDR3nt: TGTGCCAGCAGTTACCTCCAGGGCTATCAGCCCCAGCATTTT

v_gene: TRBV11-2
abundance: once
d_gene: TRBD1
j_gene: TRBJ2-7
CDR3aa: CASKGTGVGEQYF
CDR3nt: TGTGCCAGCAAAGGGACAGGGGTCGGCGAGCAGTACTTC

v_gene: TRBV4-1
abundance: NA
d_gene: TRBD1
j_gene: TRBJ2-5
CDR3aa: CASSQQGARETQYF
CDR3nt: TGCGCCAGCAGCCAACAGGGGGCCCGGGAGACCCAGTACTTC

v_gene: TRBV5-1
abundance: NA
d_gene: NA
j_gene: TRBJ2-1
CDR3aa: CASSFETGTYNEQFF
CDR3nt: TGCGCCAGCAGCTTCGAGACAGGCACCTACAATGAGCAGTTCTTC

v_gene: TRBV6-2/TRBV6-3
abundance: medium-sized
d_gene: TRBD2
j_gene: TRBJ2-3
CDR3aa: CASSGGDVVTDTQYF
CDR3nt: TGTGCCAGCAGTGGGGGGGACGTCGTGACAGATACGCAGTATTTT

v_gene: TRBV19
abundance: NA
d_gene: TRBD1
j_gene: TRBJ2-6
CDR3aa: CASSTGTASGANVLTF
CDR3nt: TGTGCCAGTAGTACCGGGACAGCCTCTGGGGCCAACGTCCTGACTTTC

v_gene: TRBV6-1
abundance: NA
d_gene: NA
j_gene: TRBJ1-2
CDR3aa: CASSEYRDYGYTF
CDR3nt: TGTGCCAGCAGTGAATATCGGGACTATGGCTACACCTTC

v_gene: TRBV4-1
abundance: medium-sized
d_gene: NA
j_gene: TRBJ2-7
CDR3aa: CASSQFSIGTGSYEQYF
CDR3nt: TGCGCCAGCAGCCAATTCTCTATCGGTACAGGCTCCTACGAGCAGTACTTC

v_gene: TRBV4-1
abundance: NA
d_gene: NA
j_gene: TRBJ1-1
CDR3aa: CASSPSDFASNTEAFF
CDR3nt: TGCGCCAGCAGCCCTTCCGACTTTGCCTCGAACACTGAAGCTTTCTTT

v_gene: TRBV14
abundance: NA
d_gene: NA
j_gene: TRBJ2-1
CDR3aa: CASNRGNVGNEQFF
CDR3nt: TGTGCCAGCAATCGGGGAAATGTAGGCAATGAGCAGTTCTTC

v_gene: TRBV9
abundance: NA
d_gene: TRBD2
j_gene: TRBJ2-3
CDR3aa: CASSVGESSGRDTQYF
CDR3nt: TGTGCCAGCAGCGTAGGGGAGTCTAGCGGGAGGGATACGCAGTATTTT

v_gene: TRBV4-1
abundance: NA
d_gene: NA
j_gene: TRBJ1-3
CDR3aa: CASSTNQGSGNTIYF
CDR3nt: TGCGCCAGCAGCACTAACCAGGGCTCTGGAAACACCATATATTTT

v_gene: TRBV7-8
abundance: NA
d_gene: TRBD2
j_gene: TRBJ2-5
CDR3aa: CASSPSGAGETQYF
CDR3nt: TGTGCCAGCAGCCCTAGCGGGGCGGGAGAGACCCAGTACTTC

v_gene: TRBV3-1/TRBV3-2
abundance: NA
d_gene: TRBD2
j_gene: TRBJ2-1
CDR3aa: CASSQVAGEQFF
CDR3nt: TGTGCCAGCAGCCAAGTAGCGGGTGAGCAGTTCTTC